Reported below is one T cell receptor (beta chain). Its antigen has not been determined. No much larger clone is present one base from it, and per-base qualities are unavailable. TCRbeta CDR3 regions were amplified from genomic DNA by means of the immunoSEQ Assay, a bias-controlled multiplex PCR. Per the authors' processing: Nucleated cell counts per sample were estimated from amplification of reference gene primers within the assay. To quantify the absolute abundance of each unique TCRbeta CDR3 rearrangement, sequence reads were collapsed and filtered. For each sample, productive Simpson clonality was calculated by taking the square root of Simpson's diversity index across productive rearrangements. The table comes from immuneACCESS by way of TCRdb, which keeps in-frame sequences with V and J called. Part of the clones is missing from these tables; in studies checked, under half for an unresolved V gene and the rest for unknown reasons. D and trimming come from the DNA, and the V and J calls and clone size come from that table. This sample comprises tens of thousands of clones, about four fifths of them detected only once. Of the sample, 6.3% falls within the top ten clones.

Collaborating institutions collected whole blood in K2EDTA tubes following their own protocols. For TCRbeta analysis, collaborators shipped samples as frozen whole blood, isolated PBMCs, or DNA extracted from either of those sample types. This record comes from a study of blood T cell repertoires in COVID-19 (TCRdb year 2020). Background for the entire study: Samples covering the acute and convalescent phases of COVID-19 were provided by collaborators in the United States, Italy and Spain. The dataset comprised deeply sampled blood TCRbeta repertoires from subjects exposed to, actively infected with, or recovered from COVID-19. The repertoires were released in a freely available public database meant as a resource for research on the immune response to SARS-CoV-2. Sample metadata almost always included a de-identified subject ID, COVID-19 status, age in years and sex. Samples came from the ongoing ImmuneRACE study (first 160 participants) plus 1,254 subjects from 6 global collaborators. The prospective study material was composed of cDNA or gDNA derived from T cells, B-cell-depleted T cells, or PBMCs. Where HLA class I and class II types were available, the types were taken from metadata supplied by the sample provider, not from assay-based typing.

Overall results and qualifications from the work: The amount of clinical and demographic metadata varied by source and participant and was provided uncurated.

The receptor was derived from a human donor in a cohort sampled during active COVID-19. Input material: peripheral blood.

The sequenced DNA: TGTGCCAGCAGTAACGAACGGGGGAACACTGAAGCTTTCTTT. Its coded protein is CASSNERGNTEAFF. The sequence is built from TRBV6-5 and TRBJ1-1; no confident D gene assignment can be made. The CDR3 numbers 14 residues from cysteine through phenylalanine. The only DNA kept is the CDR3, 42 bases in frame from the first base. The junction carries 11 bases between V and J, which are trimmed by 5 bases and 1 base respectively. The germline V gene gives CDR1 as MNHEY and CDR2 as SVGAGI.